This note documents a single T cell receptor beta chain sequence. Its antigen is not known. This entry comes from a study of cytomegalovirus exposure and HLA in healthy donors. General study points: Later, an analysis showed that TCR beta chains associated with HLA were more clonally expanded than others that were equally common. HLA alleles were associated with around 17,000 TCR beta sequences in a later analysis at 0.05 false discovery rate. Immune exposure information comprised only CMV serostatus.

PCR primers comprised 60 Vbeta and 13 Jbeta primers. Assay used: immunoSEQ multiplex PCR; TCRdb lists only in-frame clones, some missing. The sample totals 50,000 or so clones. V lost 0 bases, J lost 2 bases, and 8 bases lay in between. CDR1 is LNHNV and CDR2 is YYDKDF in the germline V gene (reference sequence). This CDR3 comprises 14 residues. The rearrangement links TRBV15 to TRBJ2-7, with D tentatively TRBD1 (5 bases). The sequencing input was PBMCs. This receptor was obtained from a woman aged 40 to 55 in good health and CMV-seronegative. This CDR3 is CATSRDMTAYEQYF. In DNA form, the CDR3 reads TGTGCCACCAGCAGAGATATGACAGCCTACGAGCAGTACTTC.